Listed here are 10 T cell receptor beta chains from one sample, sequenced in a study of CD8+ T cells in alopecia areata. Specified treatment: oral pan-JAK inhibitor, 5-10 mg twice daily. Extraction of RNA preceded its reverse transcription into cDNA, which served as the sequencing template. Profiled with immunoSEQ multiplex PCR; TCRdb holds only in-frame clones, not every one. The sample has around 190,000 clones; roughly 60% are singletons. This specimen consisted of CD4+ T cells sorted from blood, obtained between weeks 49 and 50, from a patient treated with tofacitinib. These receptors were obtained from a human donor with alopecia areata.

V and J are TRBV29-1 and TRBJ1-2; no clear D. Between the trimmed V and J ends, which lost 4 bases and 6 bases, there was a span of 3 bases. Germline V gene data show CDR1 as SQVTM and CDR2 as ANQGSEA. The CDR3 has 9 residues. The CDR3 region is CSVGDGYTF. As DNA, the CDR3 is TGCAGCGTTGGCGATGGCTACACCTTC.

This chain connects TRBV7-2 to TRBJ1-5; a possible D gene is TRBD1 (6 bases). Germline CDR1 SGHTA, CDR2 FQGNSA. Trimming shortened V by 2 bases and J by 5 bases, and 13 bases separated the two germline ends. CDR3 length: 15 amino acids. CDR3 sequence reads: CASSLFQGMDQPQHF. DNA for the CDR3: TGTGCCAGCAGCTTATTCCAGGGGATGGATCAGCCCCAGCATTTT.

The V call is TRBV29-1, the J call TRBJ1-1; D gene ambiguous. This CDR3 is built from 8 residues. V was pared by 6 bases and J by 11 bases, with 7 bases between. The V gene's germline CDR1 is SQVTM and CDR2 ANQGSEA. The CDR3 region is CSVDNAFF. CDR3 in DNA: TGCAGCGTAGACAATGCTTTCTTT.

The gene calls are TRBV15 and TRBJ2-7; D may correspond to TRBD1 or TRBD2 (6 bases each). This CDR3 spans 17 amino acids. Germline V gene sequence: CDR1 LNHNV, CDR2 YYDKDF (reference sequence). V gave up 1 base and J gave up 5 bases, with 21 bases separating them. In DNA form, the CDR3 reads TGTGCCACCAGCAGAGCTGGAGGGACACCCGGGAAGAACGAGCAGTACTTC. Its translation: CATSRAGGTPGKNEQYF.

V usage is TRBV19 and J usage is TRBJ2-2; D is possibly TRBD1 (5 bases). Germline-derived CDR1 and CDR2 are LNHDA and SQIVND (reference sequence). The V and J ends lost 6 bases and 5 bases respectively, with 13 bases between them. The CDR3 has 14 residues. The CDR3 region has the DNA TGTGCCAGTAGATGGGGCGCGGATACCGGGGAGCTGTTTTTT. It is translated as CASRWGADTGELFF.

The genes are TRBV30 and TRBJ1-1, with 7 positions matching TRBD1. The germline CDR1 and CDR2 sequences are GTSNPN and SVGIG (reference sequence). This CDR3 is built from 13 residues. The junction had 7 bases not matched to a gene; V was cut back by 3 bases and J by 6 bases. CDR3 in DNA: TGTGCCTGGAGCATTAGACAGGGTTCTGAAGCTTTCTTT. It codes for CAWSIRQGSEAFF.

This chain links TRBV6-6 with TRBJ1-1; 7 bases line up with TRBD1. The CDR3 covers 14 residues. Germline lookup yields CDR1 MNHNY and CDR2 SVGAGI (reference sequence). The V segment lost 8 bases and the J segment 0 bases; nucleotides outside the gene matches: 6. CDR3 coding DNA: TGTGCCAGCCTGGGACAGAACATGAACACTGAAGCTTTCTTT. Residues: CASLGQNMNTEAFF.

V is TRBV27 and J is TRBJ2-2; D tentatively reads TRBD1 or TRBD2 (5 bases each). Germline CDR1 and CDR2: MNHEY and SMNVEV (reference sequence). This CDR3 has 13 residues. Trimming removed 5 bases from V and 6 bases from J, with 10 bases in between. The CDR3 protein is CASSGAAAGELFF. CDR3 coding DNA: TGTGCCAGCAGTGGGGCAGCGGCCGGGGAGCTGTTTTTT.

This chain links TRBV2 with TRBJ2-1; D assignment may be TRBD1 or TRBD2 (5 bases each). Trimming took 2 bases from V and 9 from J, leaving 11 bases between them. Looked up from germline, CDR1 is SNHLY and CDR2 is FYNNEI. The CDR3 runs to 13 residues. Written as DNA, the CDR3 is TGTGCCAGCAGTGAACAAGGGGCGGGTGAGCAGTTCTTC. Translating gives CASSEQGAGEQFF.

The chain uses TRBV29-1 and TRBJ2-6, with D unresolved. Trimming cost V 5 bases and J 1 base, with 9 bases left between them. The CDR3 sequence is 14 residues long. In germline, CDR1 is SQVTM, CDR2 ANQGSEA. The CDR3, as DNA: TGCAGCGTTCCGACGGAATCTGGGGCCAACGTCCTGACTTTC. Its protein product is CSVPTESGANVLTF.